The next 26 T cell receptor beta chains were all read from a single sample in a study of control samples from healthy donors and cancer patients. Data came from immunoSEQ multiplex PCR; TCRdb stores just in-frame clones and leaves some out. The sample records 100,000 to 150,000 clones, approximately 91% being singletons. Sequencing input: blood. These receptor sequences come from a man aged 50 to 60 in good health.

CDR3: CATSVVDGQGIHEQFF. CDR3 sequence (DNA): TGTGCCACCAGTGTAGTAGACGGACAAGGGATCCATGAGCAGTTCTTC. This chain connects TRBV24-1 to TRBJ2-1; tentatively, D is TRBD1 (5 bases). Trimming pared 5 bases from V and 8 bases from J, leaving 21 bases between. The CDR3 covers 16 residues. The V gene's germline CDR1 is KGHDR and CDR2 SFDVKD.

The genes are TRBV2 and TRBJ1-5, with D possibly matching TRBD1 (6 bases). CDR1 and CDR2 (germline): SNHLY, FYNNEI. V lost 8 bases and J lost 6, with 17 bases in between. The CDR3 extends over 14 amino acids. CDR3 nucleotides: TGTGCCAGCGAACAGGGTGTTCTTGGTCAGCCCCAGCATTTT. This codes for CASEQGVLGQPQHF.

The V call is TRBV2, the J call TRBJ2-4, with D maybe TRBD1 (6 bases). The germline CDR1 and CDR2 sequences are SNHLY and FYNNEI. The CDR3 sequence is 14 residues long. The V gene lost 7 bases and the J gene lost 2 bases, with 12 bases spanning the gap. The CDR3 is CASIPTGTKNIQYF. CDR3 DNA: TGTGCCAGCATTCCTACAGGGACCAAAAACATTCAGTACTTC.

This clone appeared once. The CDR3 DNA reads as TGTGCCAGCAGCTTGGGACAGGGCTTGTTCTATGGCTACACCTTC. Translating gives CASSLGQGLFYGYTF. This chain links TRBV5-4 with TRBJ1-2; 7 bases line up with TRBD1. The CDR3 length is 15 residues. J gave up 4 bases and V 0 bases, and 6 bases lay outside the gene matches. Germline assignment: CDR1 SGHNT and CDR2 YYREEE (reference sequence).

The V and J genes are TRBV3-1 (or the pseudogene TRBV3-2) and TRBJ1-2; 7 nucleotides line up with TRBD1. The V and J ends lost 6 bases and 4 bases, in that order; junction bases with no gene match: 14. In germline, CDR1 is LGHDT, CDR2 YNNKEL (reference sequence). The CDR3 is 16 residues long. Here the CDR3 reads CASRNLRPGQTYGYTF. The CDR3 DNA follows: TGTGCCAGCAGAAACCTTCGTCCGGGACAGACCTATGGCTACACCTTC.

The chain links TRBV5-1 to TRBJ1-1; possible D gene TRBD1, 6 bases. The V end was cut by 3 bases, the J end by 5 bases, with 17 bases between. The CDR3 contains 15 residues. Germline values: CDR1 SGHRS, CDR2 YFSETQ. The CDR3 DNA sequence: TGCGCCAGCAGCTCTGATACAGGGTTGGGGACTGAAGCTTTCTTT. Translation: CASSSDTGLGTEAFF.

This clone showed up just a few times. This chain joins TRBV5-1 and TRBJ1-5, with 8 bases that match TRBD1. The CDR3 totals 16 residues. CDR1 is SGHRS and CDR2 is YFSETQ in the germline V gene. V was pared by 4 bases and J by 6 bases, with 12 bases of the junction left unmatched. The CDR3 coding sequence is TGCGCCAGCAGCGGGGCCCGACAGGGGAGGATTCAGCCCCAGCATTTT. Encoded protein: CASSGARQGRIQPQHF.

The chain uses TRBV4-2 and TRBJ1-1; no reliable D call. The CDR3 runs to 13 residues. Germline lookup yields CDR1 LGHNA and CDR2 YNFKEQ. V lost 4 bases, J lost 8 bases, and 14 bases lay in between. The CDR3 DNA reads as TGTGCCAGCAGCCGCGCTCGAGCGACAGAAGCTTTCTTT. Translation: CASSRARATEAFF.

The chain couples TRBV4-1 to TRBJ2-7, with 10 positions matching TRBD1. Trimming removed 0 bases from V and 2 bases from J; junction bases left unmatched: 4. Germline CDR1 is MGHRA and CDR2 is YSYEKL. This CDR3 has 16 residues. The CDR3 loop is CASSQEGGTGAYEQYF. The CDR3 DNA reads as TGCGCCAGCAGCCAAGAAGGGGGGACAGGGGCCTACGAGCAGTACTTC.

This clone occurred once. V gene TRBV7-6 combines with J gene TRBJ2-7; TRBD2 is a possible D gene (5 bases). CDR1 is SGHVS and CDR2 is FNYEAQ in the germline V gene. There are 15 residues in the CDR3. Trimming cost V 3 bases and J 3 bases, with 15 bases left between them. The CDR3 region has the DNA TGTGCCAGCAGCTTGGGTTCGGGAAACCTCTACGAGCAGTACTTC. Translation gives CASSLGSGNLYEQYF.

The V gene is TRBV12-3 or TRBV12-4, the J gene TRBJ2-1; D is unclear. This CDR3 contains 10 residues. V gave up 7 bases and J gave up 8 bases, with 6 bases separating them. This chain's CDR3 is CASTPDEQFF. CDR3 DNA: TGTGCCAGCACCCCCGATGAGCAGTTCTTC.

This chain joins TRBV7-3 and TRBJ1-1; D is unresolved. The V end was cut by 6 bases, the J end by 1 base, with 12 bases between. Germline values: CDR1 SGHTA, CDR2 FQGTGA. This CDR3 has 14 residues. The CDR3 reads CASSLSNRNTEAFF. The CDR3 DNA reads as TGTGCCAGCAGTTTGTCGAACAGGAACACTGAAGCTTTCTTT.

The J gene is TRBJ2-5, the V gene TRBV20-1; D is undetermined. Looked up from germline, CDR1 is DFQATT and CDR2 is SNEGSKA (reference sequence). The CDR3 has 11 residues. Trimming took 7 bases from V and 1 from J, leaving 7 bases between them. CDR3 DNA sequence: TGCAGTGTCCGTATCCAAGAGACCCAGTACTTC. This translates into CSVRIQETQYF.

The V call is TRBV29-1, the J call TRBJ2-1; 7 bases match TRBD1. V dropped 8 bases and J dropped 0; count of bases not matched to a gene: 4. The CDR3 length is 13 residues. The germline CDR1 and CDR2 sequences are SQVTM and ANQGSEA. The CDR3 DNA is TGCAGCCCTGCAGGGGGCTCCTACAATGAGCAGTTCTTC. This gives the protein CSPAGGSYNEQFF.

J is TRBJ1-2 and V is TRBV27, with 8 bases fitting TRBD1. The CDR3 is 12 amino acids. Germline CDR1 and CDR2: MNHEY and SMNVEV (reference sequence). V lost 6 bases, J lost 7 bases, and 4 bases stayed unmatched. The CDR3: CASRAGGVGYTF. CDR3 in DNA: TGTGCCAGCAGGGCAGGGGGCGTTGGCTACACCTTC.

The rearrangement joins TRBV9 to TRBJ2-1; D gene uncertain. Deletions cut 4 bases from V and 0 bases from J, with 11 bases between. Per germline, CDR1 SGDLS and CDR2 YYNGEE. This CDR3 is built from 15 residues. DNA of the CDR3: TGTGCCAGCAGCCCACACGAGCCCTCCTACAATGAGCAGTTCTTC. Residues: CASSPHEPSYNEQFF.

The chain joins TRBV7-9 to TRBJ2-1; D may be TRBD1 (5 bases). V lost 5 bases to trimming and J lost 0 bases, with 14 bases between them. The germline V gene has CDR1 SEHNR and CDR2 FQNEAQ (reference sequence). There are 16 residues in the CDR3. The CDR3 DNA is TGTGCCAGCAGCCGCGAGCAGGGAAGCTCCTACAATGAGCAGTTCTTC. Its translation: CASSREQGSSYNEQFF.

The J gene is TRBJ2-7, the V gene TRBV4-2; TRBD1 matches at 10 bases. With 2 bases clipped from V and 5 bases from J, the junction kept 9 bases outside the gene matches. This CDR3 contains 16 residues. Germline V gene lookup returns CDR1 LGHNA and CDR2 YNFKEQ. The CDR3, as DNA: TGTGCCAGCAGCCAACCTCCGGGACAGGGGTTCCACGAGCAGTACTTC. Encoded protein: CASSQPPGQGFHEQYF.

The CDR3: CASRVQYF. The CDR3 DNA reads TGTGCCAGCAGAGTGCAGTACTTC. The V call is TRBV28, the J call TRBJ2-7, with no clear D. CDR1 and CDR2 (germline): MDHEN, SYDVKM. The CDR3 length is 8 residues. Deletions cut 6 bases from V and 9 bases from J, with 3 bases between.

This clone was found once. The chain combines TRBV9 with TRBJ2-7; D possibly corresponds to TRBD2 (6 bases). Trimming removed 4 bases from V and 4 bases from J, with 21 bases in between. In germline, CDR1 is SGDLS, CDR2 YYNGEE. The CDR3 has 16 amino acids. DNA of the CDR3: TGTGCCAGCAGCCCCCGTGGGGGAGGTTCTCGGTACGAGCAGTACTTC. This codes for CASSPRGGGSRYEQYF.

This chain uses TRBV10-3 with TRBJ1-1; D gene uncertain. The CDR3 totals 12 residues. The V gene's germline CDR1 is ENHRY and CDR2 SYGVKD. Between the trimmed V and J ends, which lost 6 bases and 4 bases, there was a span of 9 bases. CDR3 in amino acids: CAISLLGTEAFF. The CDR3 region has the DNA TGTGCCATCAGCCTCCTTGGCACTGAAGCTTTCTTT.

CDR3 in DNA: TGTGCCTGGACAGGGGGGGTTTGGGGTGGCTACACCTTC. Protein: CAWTGGVWGGYTF. This sequence joins TRBV30 and TRBJ1-2, with 7 bases aligning to TRBD1. The CDR3 loop spans 13 amino acids. Looked up from germline, CDR1 is GTSNPN and CDR2 is SVGIG (reference sequence). V shed 4 bases and J 7 bases; nucleotides not matched to a gene: 9. The variable domain in full, with the rest retrieved from reference TRBV30 and TRBJ1-2, is SQTIHQWPATLVQPVGSPLSLECTVEGTSNPNLYWYRQAAGRGLQLLFYSVGIGQISSEVPQNLSASRPQDRQFILSSKKLLLSDSGFYLCAWTGGVWGGYTFGSGTRLTVV.

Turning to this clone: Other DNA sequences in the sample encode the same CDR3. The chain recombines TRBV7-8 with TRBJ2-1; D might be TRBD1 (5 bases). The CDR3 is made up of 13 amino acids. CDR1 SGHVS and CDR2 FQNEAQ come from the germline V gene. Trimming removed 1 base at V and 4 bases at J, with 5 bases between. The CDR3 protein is CASSLGTYNEQFF. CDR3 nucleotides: TGTGCCAGCAGCTTAGGGACATACAATGAGCAGTTCTTC.

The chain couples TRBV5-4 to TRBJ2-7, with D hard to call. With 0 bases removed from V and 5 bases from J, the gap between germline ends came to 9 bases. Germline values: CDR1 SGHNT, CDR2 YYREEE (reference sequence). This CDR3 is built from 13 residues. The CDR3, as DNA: TGTGCCAGCAGCTTGGACAGTACTAACGAGCAGTACTTC. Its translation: CASSLDSTNEQYF.

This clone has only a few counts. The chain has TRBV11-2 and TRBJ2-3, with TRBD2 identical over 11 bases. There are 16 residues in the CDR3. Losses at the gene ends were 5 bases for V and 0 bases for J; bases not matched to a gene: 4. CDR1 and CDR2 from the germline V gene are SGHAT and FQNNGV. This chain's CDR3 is CASSPTSGGSTDTQYF. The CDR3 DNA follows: TGTGCCAGCAGCCCAACTAGCGGGGGAAGCACAGATACGCAGTATTTT.

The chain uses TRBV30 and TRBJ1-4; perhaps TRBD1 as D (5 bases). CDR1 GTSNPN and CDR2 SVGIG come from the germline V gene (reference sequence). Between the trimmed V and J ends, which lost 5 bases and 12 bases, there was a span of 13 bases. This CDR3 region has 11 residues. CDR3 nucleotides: TGTGCCTGGGGGGGATACACCGAACTGTTTTTT. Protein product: CAWGGYTELFF.